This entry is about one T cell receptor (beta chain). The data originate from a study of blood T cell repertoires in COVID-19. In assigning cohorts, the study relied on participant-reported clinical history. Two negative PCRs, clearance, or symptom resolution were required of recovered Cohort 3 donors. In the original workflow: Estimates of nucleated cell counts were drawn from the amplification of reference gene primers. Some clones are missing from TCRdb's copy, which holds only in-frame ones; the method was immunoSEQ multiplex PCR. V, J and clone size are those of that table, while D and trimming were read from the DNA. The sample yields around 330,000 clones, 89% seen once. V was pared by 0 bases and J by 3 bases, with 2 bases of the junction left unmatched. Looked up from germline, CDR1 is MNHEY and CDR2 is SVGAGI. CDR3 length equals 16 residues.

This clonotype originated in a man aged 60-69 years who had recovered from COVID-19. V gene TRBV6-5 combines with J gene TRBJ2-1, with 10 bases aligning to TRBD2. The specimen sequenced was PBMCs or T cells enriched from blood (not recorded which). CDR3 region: CASSYSGTSDYNEQFF. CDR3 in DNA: TGTGCCAGCAGTTACTCCGGGACTAGCGACTACAATGAGCAGTTCTTC.